The 23 T cell receptor beta chains reported below all come from one sample, sequenced in a study of siplizumab effects on memory and regulatory T cells (dated by TCRdb to between 2018 and 2020). The library was made by the immunoSEQ multiplex PCR assay. The clones in this table, taken by TCRdb from immuneACCESS, are in-frame only. Not every clone is retained; where verified, under half of the shortfall comes from an unresolved V gene, and the cause of the rest is unknown. Within this sample are tens of thousands of clones, with roughly 94% of them counted one time only. The ten largest clones represent 18% of the sample. The sample was CD8+ T cells sorted from blood. All receptors derive from a human donor in good health.

In this sample, this clone turned up once. The V call is TRBV7-3, the J call TRBJ1-1, with D perhaps TRBD1 (5 bases). Trimming took off 0 bases at V and 1 base at J, with 9 bases between the two ends. CDR3 length: 15 amino acids. The germline CDR1 and CDR2 sequences are SGHTA and FQGTGA. The CDR3 DNA reads as TGTGCCAGCAGCTTAACGGAGGGGAGGAACACTGAAGCTTTCTTT. Translating it yields CASSLTEGRNTEAFF.

This chain connects TRBV27 to TRBJ2-7; 12 nucleotides align to TRBD1. The germline V gene encodes CDR1 MNHEY and CDR2 SMNVEV (reference sequence). After removal of 8 bases from V and 4 bases from J, the junction contained 6 bases not matched to a gene. CDR3 length: 14 residues. In DNA, the CDR3 is TGTGCCAGCGGGGGACAGGGGGCTTTGTACGAGCAGTACTTC. Translated: CASGGQGALYEQYF.

This sequence joins TRBV21-1 and TRBJ1-2. TRBV21-1 is annotated as a pseudogene. The CDR3 is 12 residues long. The CDR3 protein is CASNRRDYGYTF. The CDR3 coding sequence is TGTGCCAGCAATCGGCGGGACTATGGCTACACCTTC.

This chain joins TRBV28 and TRBJ1-1; perhaps TRBD1 as D (6 bases). Trimming removed 4 bases from V and 5 bases from J, with 14 bases in between. CDR3 length: 14 amino acids. The germline V gene encodes CDR1 MDHEN and CDR2 SYDVKM. The CDR3 DNA sequence: TGTGCCAGCAGTTCGGAGGGGGATGAGACTGAAGCTTTCTTT. It translates to CASSSEGDETEAFF.

This chain links TRBV2 with TRBJ2-2; perhaps D is TRBD1 or TRBD2 (5 bases each). The germline V gene encodes CDR1 SNHLY and CDR2 FYNNEI. V lost 3 bases and J lost 3, with 11 bases in between. The CDR3 is 15 amino acids. CDR3 amino acids: CASSEWDLDTGELFF. The CDR3 region has the DNA TGTGCCAGCAGTGAGTGGGACCTTGACACCGGGGAGCTGTTTTTT. Using reference TRBV2 and TRBJ2-2 for the parts outside the CDR3, the full variable domain is EPEVTQTPSHQVTQMGQEVILRCVPISNHLYFYWYRQILGQKVEFLVSFYNNEISEKSEIFDDQFSVERPDGSNFTLKIRSTKLEDSAMYFCASSEWDLDTGELFFGEGSRLTVL.

The rearrangement joins TRBV7-9 to TRBJ2-1; 11 bases are shared with TRBD2. The CDR3 loop spans 18 amino acids. Germline values: CDR1 SEHNR, CDR2 FQNEAQ (reference sequence). V lost 5 bases, J lost 2 bases, and 11 bases stayed unmatched. The DNA of the CDR3 is TGTGCCAGCAGCGGACACCCGGGACTAGCGGAGACCTACAATGAGCAGTTCTTC. Protein product: CASSGHPGLAETYNEQFF.

The V and J genes are TRBV9 and TRBJ2-1; 8 nucleotides align to TRBD2. The CDR3 has 16 amino acids. Germline CDR1 and CDR2: SGDLS and YYNGEE. J was trimmed by 3 bases and V by 3 bases; bases with no gene match: 8. The CDR3 DNA reads as TGTGCCAGCAGCGCCCCTGCGGGAGGTGACTACAATGAGCAGTTCTTC. This sequence encodes CASSAPAGGDYNEQFF.

J is TRBJ2-5 and V is TRBV15; D gene uncertain. The CDR3 runs 17 residues. Trimming shortened V by 5 bases and J by 5 bases, and 24 bases separated the two germline ends. Per the germline V gene, CDR1 is LNHNV and CDR2 is YYDKDF (reference sequence). CDR3 nucleotides: TGTGCCACCAGCCGCTTCCAAGTGGGCAGTTCGTGGGAGACCCAGTACTTC. Residues: CATSRFQVGSSWETQYF.

The chain has TRBV5-6 and TRBJ2-3; 9 bases agree with TRBD2. V was pared by 0 bases and J by 5 bases, with 7 bases of the junction left unmatched. The CDR3 has 16 amino acids. Germline V CDR1 and CDR2: SGHDT, YYEEEE. CDR3 nucleotide sequence: TGTGCCAGCAGCTTGGTAGGGCTAGCGGGACAAGATACGCAGTATTTT. Translating it yields CASSLVGLAGQDTQYF.

This chain uses TRBV6-6 with TRBJ1-1, with D tentatively TRBD1 (6 bases). The CDR3 has 14 residues. The V and J ends lost 0 bases and 4 bases respectively, with 9 bases between them. Germline CDR1 and CDR2: MNHNY and SVGAGI (reference sequence). This CDR3 reads CASSYSGGGTEAFF. The CDR3 DNA reads as TGTGCCAGCAGTTACTCTGGAGGGGGCACTGAAGCTTTCTTT.

CDR3 coding DNA: TGTGCCCCTGGTAGAGCCACCGGGGAGCTGTTTTTT. This translates into CAPGRATGELFF. The chain links TRBV2 to TRBJ2-2; D unclear. CDR3 size: 12 residues. Germline V gene sequence: CDR1 SNHLY, CDR2 FYNNEI. The V and J ends lost 11 bases and 4 bases respectively, with 11 bases between them.

The chain carries TRBV11-1 and TRBJ2-7; 8 positions agree with TRBD1. J was trimmed by 3 bases and V by 3 bases; bases with no gene match: 1. This CDR3 spans 13 amino acids. Germline V gene lookup returns CDR1 SGHAT and CDR2 FQDESV (reference sequence). CDR3 sequence: CASSLGQDYEQYF. The CDR3 DNA sequence: TGTGCCAGCAGCTTGGGACAGGACTACGAGCAGTACTTC.

The gene calls are TRBV7-9 and TRBJ2-7, with a weak D call TRBD1 (6 bases). The V gene's germline CDR1 is SEHNR and CDR2 FQNEAQ (reference sequence). With 4 bases removed from V and 2 bases from J, the gap between germline ends came to 24 bases. The length of the CDR3 is 18 residues. CDR3 sequence: CASSSIITDSPSPYEQYF. The CDR3 nucleotides are TGTGCCAGCAGCTCAATAATCACGGACAGCCCAAGTCCCTACGAGCAGTACTTC. Combining the CDR3 with reference TRBV7-9 and TRBJ2-7 gives the whole variable domain DTGVSQNPRHKITKRGQNVTFRCDPISEHNRLYWYRQTLGQGPEFLTYFQNEAQLEKSRLLSDRFSAERPKGSFSTLEIQRTEQGDSAMYLCASSSIITDSPSPYEQYFGPGTRLTVT.

The chain is built from TRBV27 and TRBJ1-2; perhaps TRBD1 as D (6 bases). This CDR3 spans 15 amino acids. V dropped 5 bases and J dropped 1 base, with 14 bases sitting between them. CDR1 and CDR2 from the germline V gene are MNHEY and SMNVEV (reference sequence). CDR3: CASSPRRGGNYGYTF. The CDR3, as DNA: TGTGCCAGCAGTCCCCGGAGGGGGGGTAACTATGGCTACACCTTC.

The chain recombines TRBV19 with TRBJ2-7; a possible D gene is TRBD1 (7 bases). CDR1 and CDR2 from the germline V gene are LNHDA and SQIVND (reference sequence). V dropped 4 bases and J dropped 4 bases, with 17 bases sitting between them. The CDR3 runs 15 residues. In DNA, the CDR3 is TGTGCCAGTAGTACCGCGGGACAGAAAAGATACGAGCAGTACTTC. This translates into CASSTAGQKRYEQYF. Full variable domain (remainder filled in from reference TRBV19 and TRBJ2-7): DGGITQSPKYLFRKEGQNVTLSCEQNLNHDAMYWYRQDPGQGLRLIYYSQIVNDFQKGDIAEGYSVSREKKESFPLTVTSAQKNPTAFYLCASSTAGQKRYEQYFGPGTRLTVT.

The rearrangement uses TRBV2 and TRBJ2-5, with D uncertain. The germline CDR1 and CDR2 sequences are SNHLY and FYNNEI. V lost 6 bases and J lost 4, with 12 bases in between. The CDR3 sequence is 13 residues long. CDR3 coding DNA: TGTGCCAGCAGGGCGGTCACCCGAGAGACCCAGTACTTC. As protein: CASRAVTRETQYF. Together with reference TRBV2 and TRBJ2-5, the CDR3 gives the full variable domain: EPEVTQTPSHQVTQMGQEVILRCVPISNHLYFYWYRQILGQKVEFLVSFYNNEISEKSEIFDDQFSVERPDGSNFTLKIRSTKLEDSAMYFCASRAVTRETQYFGPGTRLLVL.

The chain recombines TRBV4-1 with TRBJ2-1, with TRBD1 identical over 9 bases. Germline lookup yields CDR1 MGHRA and CDR2 YSYEKL. J lost 8 bases, V lost 0 bases, and 8 bases had no gene match. There are 16 residues in the CDR3. CDR3 sequence (DNA): TGCGCCAGCAGCCAAGACCACAGGGGGCCAGGACATGAGCAGTTCTTC. As protein: CASSQDHRGPGHEQFF.

The chain combines TRBV30 with TRBJ2-7, with D unresolved. V gave up 0 bases and J gave up 9 bases, with 9 bases separating them. The germline gives CDR1 GTSNPN, CDR2 SVGIG (reference sequence). The CDR3 runs 11 residues. CDR3 region: CAWSVVSGQYF. CDR3 sequence (DNA): TGTGCCTGGAGTGTAGTGTCGGGGCAGTACTTC.

This clone was found once. The chain recombines TRBV7-8 with TRBJ2-7, with 12 positions matching TRBD2. CDR3 size: 14 residues. CDR1 is SGHVS and CDR2 is FQNEAQ in the germline V gene. V gave up 5 bases and J gave up 6 bases; unmatched junction bases: 5. CDR3 sequence (DNA): TGTGCCAGCAGCCCTAGCGGGAGGGCCAGCGAGCAGTACTTC. This gives the protein CASSPSGRASEQYF.

V and J are TRBV29-1 and TRBJ2-2; the match to TRBD1 covers 10 bases. The V and J ends lost 6 bases and 3 bases, in that order; junction bases with no gene match: 4. Germline CDR1 is SQVTM and CDR2 is ANQGSEA. The CDR3 is made up of 14 amino acids. The CDR3 DNA reads TGCAGCGTCGACAGGGGGCTTTACACCGGGGAGCTGTTTTTT. It specifies CSVDRGLYTGELFF.

This chain joins TRBV27 and TRBJ2-5; 8 bases fit TRBD2. V was pared by 5 bases and J by 2 bases, with 10 bases of the junction left unmatched. CDR3 length: 16 amino acids. Germline V gives CDR1 MNHEY, CDR2 SMNVEV (reference sequence). CDR3 in DNA: TGTGCCAGCAGTAGAACCGGGACTAGAGGTCAAGAGACCCAGTACTTC. Translated, it gives CASSRTGTRGQETQYF.

The CDR3 reads CASSLVSSRQGGGYTF. The CDR3 nucleotides read TGTGCCAGCAGCTTAGTGTCTAGCAGACAGGGTGGCGGCTACACCTTC. V usage is TRBV7-9 and J usage is TRBJ1-2; 7 bases agree with TRBD1. The CDR3 is 16 residues long. Germline assignment: CDR1 SEHNR and CDR2 FQNEAQ (reference sequence). Trimming removed 1 base from V and 8 bases from J; junction bases left unmatched: 13.

This clone was observed a handful of times. The chain combines TRBV14 with TRBJ2-1; 13 nucleotides agree with TRBD2. Losses at the gene ends were 6 bases for V and 2 bases for J; bases not matched to a gene: 4. Germline V gene data show CDR1 as SGHDN and CDR2 as FVKESK. CDR3 length: 16 amino acids. The CDR3 sequence: CASRPLAGGPYNEQFF. Written as DNA, the CDR3 is TGTGCCAGCAGGCCACTAGCGGGAGGGCCCTACAATGAGCAGTTCTTC.